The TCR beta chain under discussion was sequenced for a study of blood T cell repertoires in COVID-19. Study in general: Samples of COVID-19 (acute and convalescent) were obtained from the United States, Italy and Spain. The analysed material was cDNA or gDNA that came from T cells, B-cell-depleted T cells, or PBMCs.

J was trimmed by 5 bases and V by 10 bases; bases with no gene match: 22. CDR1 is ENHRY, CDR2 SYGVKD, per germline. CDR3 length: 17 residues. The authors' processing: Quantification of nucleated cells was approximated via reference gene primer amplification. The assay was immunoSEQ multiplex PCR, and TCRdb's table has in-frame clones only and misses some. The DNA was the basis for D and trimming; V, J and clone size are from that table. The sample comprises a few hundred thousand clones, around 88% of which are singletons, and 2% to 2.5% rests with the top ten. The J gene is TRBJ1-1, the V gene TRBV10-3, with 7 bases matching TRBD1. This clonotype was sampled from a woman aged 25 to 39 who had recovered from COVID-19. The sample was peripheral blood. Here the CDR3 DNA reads TGTGCCACCGGGCGAGGGCAGGCGACAGGGTTGGGTACTGAAGCTTTCTTT. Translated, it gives CATGRGQATGLGTEAFF.